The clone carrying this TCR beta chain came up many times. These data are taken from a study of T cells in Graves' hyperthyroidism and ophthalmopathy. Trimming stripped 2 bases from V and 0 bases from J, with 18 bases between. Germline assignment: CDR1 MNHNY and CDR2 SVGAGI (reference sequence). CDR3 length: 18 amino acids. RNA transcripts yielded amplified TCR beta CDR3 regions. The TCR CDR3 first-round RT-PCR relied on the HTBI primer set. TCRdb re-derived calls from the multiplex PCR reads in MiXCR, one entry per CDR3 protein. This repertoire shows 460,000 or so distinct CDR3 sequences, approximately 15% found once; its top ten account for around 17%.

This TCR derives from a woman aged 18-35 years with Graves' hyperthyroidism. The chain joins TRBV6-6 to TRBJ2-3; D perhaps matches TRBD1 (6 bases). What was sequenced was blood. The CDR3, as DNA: TGTGCCAGCAGTTACGGACCCCCGAGGGGGTCTAGCACAGATACGCAGTATTTT. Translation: CASSYGPPRGSSTDTQYF.